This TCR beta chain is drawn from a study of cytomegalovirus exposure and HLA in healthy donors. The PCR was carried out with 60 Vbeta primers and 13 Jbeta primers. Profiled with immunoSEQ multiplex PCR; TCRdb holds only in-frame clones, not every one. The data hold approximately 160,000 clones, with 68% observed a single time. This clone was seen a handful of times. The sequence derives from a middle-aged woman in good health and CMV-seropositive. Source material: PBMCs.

CDR3 coding DNA: TGTGCCAGCTCACTATACAAATCTCAGGGGGGCGCCGATGAAGCTTTCTTT. This codes for CASSLYKSQGGADEAFF. V and J are TRBV18 and TRBJ1-1, with TRBD1 identical over 7 bases. J was trimmed by 7 bases and V by 4 bases; bases with no gene match: 18. The CDR3 runs to 17 residues. Germline CDR1 reads KGHSH; CDR2 reads LQKENI.